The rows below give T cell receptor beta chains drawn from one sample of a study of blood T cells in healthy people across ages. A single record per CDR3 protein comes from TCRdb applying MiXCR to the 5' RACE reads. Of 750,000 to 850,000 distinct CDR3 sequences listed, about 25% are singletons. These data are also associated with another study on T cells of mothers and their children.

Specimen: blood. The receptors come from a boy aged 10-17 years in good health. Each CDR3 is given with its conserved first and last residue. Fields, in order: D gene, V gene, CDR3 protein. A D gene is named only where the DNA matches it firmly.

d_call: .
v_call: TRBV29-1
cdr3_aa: CSVVGQEGYTF

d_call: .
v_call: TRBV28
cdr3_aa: CASSSTGYVVGKLFF

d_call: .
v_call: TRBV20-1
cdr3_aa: CSARAARAGETQYF

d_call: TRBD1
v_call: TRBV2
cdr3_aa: CASSRQGPIAKNIQYF

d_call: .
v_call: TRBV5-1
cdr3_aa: CASSSLGPTIPRATGELFF

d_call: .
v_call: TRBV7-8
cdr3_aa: CASSLWRVDRSGANVLTF

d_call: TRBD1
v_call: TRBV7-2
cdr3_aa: CASSLLRGKTEAFF

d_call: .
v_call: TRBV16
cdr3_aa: CASSRVMVNNSPLHF

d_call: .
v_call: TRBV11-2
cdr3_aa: CASSLTHTGNTIYF

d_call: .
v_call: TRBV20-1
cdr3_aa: CSARAPPGAGNIQYF

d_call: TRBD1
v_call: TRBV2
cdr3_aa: CASSGGQGAGAFF

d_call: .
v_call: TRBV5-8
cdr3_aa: CALRAGTEAFF

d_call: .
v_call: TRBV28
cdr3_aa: CASSLAETSTDTQYF

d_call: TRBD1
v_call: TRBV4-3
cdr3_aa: CASSKQSGTGGTNEKLFF

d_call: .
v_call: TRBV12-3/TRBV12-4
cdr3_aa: CASSLRAADTQYF

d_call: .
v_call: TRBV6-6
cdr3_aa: CASSLPLRDTDTQYF

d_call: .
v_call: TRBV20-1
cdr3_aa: CSASPDKYSPLHF

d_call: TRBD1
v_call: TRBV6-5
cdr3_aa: CASSRGVNRGETQYF

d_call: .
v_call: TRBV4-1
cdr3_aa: CASSQGRDSEAFF

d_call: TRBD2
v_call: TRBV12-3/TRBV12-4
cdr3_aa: CASSLRGVAKNIQYF

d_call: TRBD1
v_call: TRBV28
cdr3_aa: CASSPDRGGAFF

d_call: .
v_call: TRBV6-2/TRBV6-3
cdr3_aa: CASSYKGGVWSEQFF

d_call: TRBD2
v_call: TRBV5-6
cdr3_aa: CASSQPTSGRPGDEQFF

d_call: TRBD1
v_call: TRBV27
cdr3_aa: CASSWTGGGEKLFF

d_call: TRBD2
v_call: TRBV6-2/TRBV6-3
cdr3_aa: CASSSLAGGLETQYF

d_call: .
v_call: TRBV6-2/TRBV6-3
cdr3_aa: CASSPPPGTSNEQFF

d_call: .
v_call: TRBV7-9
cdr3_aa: CASSSPVNTEAFF